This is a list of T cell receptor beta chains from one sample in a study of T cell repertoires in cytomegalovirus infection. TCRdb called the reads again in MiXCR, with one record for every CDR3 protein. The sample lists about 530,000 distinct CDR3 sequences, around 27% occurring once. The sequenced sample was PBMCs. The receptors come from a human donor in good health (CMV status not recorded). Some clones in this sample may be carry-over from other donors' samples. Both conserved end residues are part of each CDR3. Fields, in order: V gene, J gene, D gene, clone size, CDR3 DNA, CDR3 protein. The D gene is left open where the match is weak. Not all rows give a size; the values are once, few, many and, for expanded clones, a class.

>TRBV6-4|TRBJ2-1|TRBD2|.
TGTGCCAGCAGTGAGGTTGCGGGAGGGATGAATGAGCAGTTCTTC
CASSEVAGGMNEQFF
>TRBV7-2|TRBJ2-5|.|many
TGTGCCAGCAGCTTTAGTGTCGGGGAGACCCAGTACTTC
CASSFSVGETQYF
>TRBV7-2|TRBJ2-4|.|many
TGTGCCAGCAGCTTAGATCTTCACCCCAGTGACATTCAGTACTTC
CASSLDLHPSDIQYF
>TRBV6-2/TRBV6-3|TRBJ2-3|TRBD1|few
TGTGCCAGCAGGGACAGGGGACAAGATACGCAGTATTTT
CASRDRGQDTQYF
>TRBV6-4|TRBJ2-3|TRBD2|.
TGTGCCAGCAGTGAGGAGACTAGCGGGAGAGGGGACACGCAGTATTTT
CASSEETSGRGDTQYF
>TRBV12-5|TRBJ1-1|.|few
TGTGCTAGTGGTGACCAGGCGGGAGACAACATGAACACTGAAGCTTTCTTT
CASGDQAGDNMNTEAFF
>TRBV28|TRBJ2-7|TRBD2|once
TGTGCCAGCAAACTAGCGGGAAGTGAGCAGTACTTC
CASKLAGSEQYF
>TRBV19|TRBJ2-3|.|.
TGTGCCAGTAGCCGCACATGGAGACGAGCAGATACGCAGTATTTT
CASSRTWRRADTQYF
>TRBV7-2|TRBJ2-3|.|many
TGTGCCAGCAGCTTAGGGGTGCAGGGACTTAGCACAGATACGCAGTATTTT
CASSLGVQGLSTDTQYF
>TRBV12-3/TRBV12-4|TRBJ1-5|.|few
TGTGCCAGCAGTCCTCCGGGACATTCAAGCAATCAGCCCCAGCATTTT
CASSPPGHSSNQPQHF
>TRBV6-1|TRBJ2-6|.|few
TGTGCCAGCAGTGATATCTGGGCTGCATCTGGGGCCAACGTCCTGACTTTC
CASSDIWAASGANVLTF
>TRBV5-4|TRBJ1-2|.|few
TGTGCCAGCAGCGACGGGGGCGCGGGCTATGGCTACACCTTC
CASSDGGAGYGYTF
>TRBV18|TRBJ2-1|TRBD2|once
TGTGCCAGCTCACCACCCCAGGGACTAGCGGGAAGTAATGAGCAGTTCTTC
CASSPPQGLAGSNEQFF
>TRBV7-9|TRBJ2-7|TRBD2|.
TGTGCCAGCCTGGCGCCGGGAGGGCCCTACGAGCAGTACTTC
CASLAPGGPYEQYF
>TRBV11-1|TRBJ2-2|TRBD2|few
TGTGCCAGCAGCTTTAGCGGGGTGAACACCGGGGAGCTGTTTTTT
CASSFSGVNTGELFF
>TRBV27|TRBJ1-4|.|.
TGTGCCAGCAGAGTTTATGGGGGGACGGTCGAAAAACTGTTTTTT
CASRVYGGTVEKLFF
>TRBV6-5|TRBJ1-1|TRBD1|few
TGTGCCAGCAGCCGGCAGGGGGGTGCGAGCACTGAAGCTTTCTTT
CASSRQGGASTEAFF
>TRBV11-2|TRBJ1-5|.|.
TGTGCCAGCAGCTTATCATATAATCAGCCCCAGCATTTT
CASSLSYNQPQHF
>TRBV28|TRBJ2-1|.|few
TGTGCCAGCAGTTTTATACAAACCCTATACAATGAGCAGTTCTTC
CASSFIQTLYNEQFF
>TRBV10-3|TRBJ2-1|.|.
TGTGCCATCAGCGGACGAAATAATGAGCAGTTCTTC
CAISGRNNEQFF
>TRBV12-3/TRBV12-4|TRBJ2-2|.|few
TGTGCCAGCAGCCCAAAAAACACCGGGGAGCTGTTTTTT
CASSPKNTGELFF
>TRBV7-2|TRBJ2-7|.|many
TGTGCCAGCAGCTTATCTGGTTCCTACGAGCAGTACTTC
CASSLSGSYEQYF
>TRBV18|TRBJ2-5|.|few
TGTGCCAGCTCACCACCAGGCGTCCAAGAGACCCAGTACTTC
CASSPPGVQETQYF
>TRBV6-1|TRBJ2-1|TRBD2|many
TGTGCCAGCAGAACGACTAGCGGGAGTAATGAGCAGTTCTTC
CASRTTSGSNEQFF
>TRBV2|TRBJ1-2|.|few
TGTGCCAGGTCCGGGGTGCATGGCTACACCTTC
CARSGVHGYTF
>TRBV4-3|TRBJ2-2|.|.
TGCGCCAGCAGCCGCATCGGGACTCCCACCGGGGAGCTGTTTTTT
CASSRIGTPTGELFF
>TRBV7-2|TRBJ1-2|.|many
TGTGCCAGCAGCTTTAAGGATGGCTACACCTTC
CASSFKDGYTF
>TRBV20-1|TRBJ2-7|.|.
TGCAGTGCTAGAGACGAGGTGGGCTACGAGCAGTACTTC
CSARDEVGYEQYF
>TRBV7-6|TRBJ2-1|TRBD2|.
TGTGCCAGCAAGGGGAGCGGGAGGGGGGGGAATGAGCAGTTCTTC
CASKGSGRGGNEQFF
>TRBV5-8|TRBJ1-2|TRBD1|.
TGTGCCAGCAGCTTTAAGACAGGGGATGGCTACACCTTC
CASSFKTGDGYTF
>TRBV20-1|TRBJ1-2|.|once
TGCAGTGCTAGAGTGGAGTATGGCTACACCTTC
CSARVEYGYTF
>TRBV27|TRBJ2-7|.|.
TGTGCCAGCGGACGGCAGGCCTCCTACGAGCAGTACTTC
CASGRQASYEQYF
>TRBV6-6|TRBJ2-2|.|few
TGTGCCAGCAGAAACCCGGCCACCGGGGAGCTGTTTTTT
CASRNPATGELFF
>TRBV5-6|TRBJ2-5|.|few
TGTGCCAGCAGCTTGGGTGCGGTTTTGGAACAAGAGACCCAGTACTTC
CASSLGAVLEQETQYF
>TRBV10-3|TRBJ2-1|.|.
TGTGCCATCAGTGGGGACTTTCATGAGCAGTTCTTC
CAISGDFHEQFF
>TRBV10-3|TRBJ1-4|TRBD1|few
TGTGCCATCAGTGAGGCGATGGGACAGGGTGGCGAAAAACTGTTTTTT
CAISEAMGQGGEKLFF
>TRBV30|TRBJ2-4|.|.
TGTGCCTGGAGTGTAGGCCAGAGCTTAGCCAAAAACATTCAGTACTTC
CAWSVGQSLAKNIQYF
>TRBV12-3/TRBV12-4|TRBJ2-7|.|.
TGTGCCAGCAGTTACACTCCTCGCTCCTACGAGCAGTACTTC
CASSYTPRSYEQYF
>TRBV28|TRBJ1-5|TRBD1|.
TGTGCCAGCAGTTCCCCGACAGGGAAACAGCCCCAGCATTTT
CASSSPTGKQPQHF